A single sample is the source of the 2 T cell receptor beta chains below, sequenced in a study of brain T cells in children with intractable seizures. Clones were read by immunoSEQ multiplex PCR, and TCRdb kept only the in-frame ones, dropping some. The sample contains hundreds of thousands of clones, about 93% of which appear only once. Time point given: blood from clinic visit 5 months post-surgery; TSC patient then seizure free. Sequenced material: peripheral blood, taken approximately 5 months after surgery. The receptor set was obtained from a boy under three years old with tuberous sclerosis and intractable seizures.

CDR3 sequence reads: CASSLSGGEMNTEAFF. CDR3 in DNA: TGTGCCAGCAGCTTATCAGGGGGGGAAATGAACACTGAAGCTTTCTTT. The rearrangement joins TRBV11-3 to TRBJ1-1; 7 nucleotides align to TRBD1. The CDR3 totals 16 residues. Germline CDR1 and CDR2: SGHNT and YENEEA. The junction had 6 bases not matched to a gene; V was cut back by 2 bases and J by 0 bases.

This clone has only a few counts. The rearrangement links TRBV6-5 to TRBJ2-1; D is undetermined. CDR1 is MNHEY, CDR2 SVGAGI, per germline. The CDR3 totals 14 residues. The V and J ends lost 8 bases and 0 bases respectively, with 11 bases between them. CDR3 sequence (DNA): TGTGCCAGCGACACATTCAGCTCCTACAATGAGCAGTTCTTC. Protein sequence: CASDTFSSYNEQFF.